This TCR beta chain was recorded in a study of glioma-infiltrating T cells after dendritic cell vaccination. Repertoires were generated with immunoSEQ multiplex PCR, while TCRdb's copy carries only in-frame clones and drops some. The sample yields more than 100,000 clones, roughly 76% seen once. Sample: blood, taken before dendritic cell vaccination. The receptor comes from a human donor with glioblastoma.

CDR3 in amino acids: CATSRKRTSSYNEQFF. The DNA of the CDR3 is TGTGCCACCAGCCGTAAGCGGACTAGCTCCTACAATGAGCAGTTCTTC. V gene TRBV15 combines with J gene TRBJ2-1, with 7 nucleotides matching TRBD2. This CDR3 has 16 amino acids. Germline loops: CDR1 LNHNV, CDR2 YYDKDF (reference sequence). V was clipped by 5 bases and J by 0 bases; unmatched bases: 7.